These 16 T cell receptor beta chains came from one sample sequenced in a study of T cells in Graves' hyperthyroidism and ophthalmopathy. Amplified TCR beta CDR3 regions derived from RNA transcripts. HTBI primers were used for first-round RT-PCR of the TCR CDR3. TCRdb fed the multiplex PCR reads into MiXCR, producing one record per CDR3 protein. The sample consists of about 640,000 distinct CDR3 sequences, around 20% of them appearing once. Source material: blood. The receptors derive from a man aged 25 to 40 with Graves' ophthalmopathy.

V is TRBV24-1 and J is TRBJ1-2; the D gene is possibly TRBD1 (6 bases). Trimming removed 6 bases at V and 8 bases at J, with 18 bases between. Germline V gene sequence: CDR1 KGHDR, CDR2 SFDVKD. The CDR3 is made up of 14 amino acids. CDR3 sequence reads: CATSSPRGARGYTF. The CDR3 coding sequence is TGTGCCACCAGTTCCCCACGGGGGGCGCGGGGCTACACCTTC.

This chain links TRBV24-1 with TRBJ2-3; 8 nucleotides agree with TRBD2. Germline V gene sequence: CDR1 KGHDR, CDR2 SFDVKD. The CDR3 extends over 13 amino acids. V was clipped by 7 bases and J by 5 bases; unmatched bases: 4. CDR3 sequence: CATRGLAGDTQYF. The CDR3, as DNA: TGTGCCACCAGGGGGCTAGCGGGAGATACGCAGTATTTT.

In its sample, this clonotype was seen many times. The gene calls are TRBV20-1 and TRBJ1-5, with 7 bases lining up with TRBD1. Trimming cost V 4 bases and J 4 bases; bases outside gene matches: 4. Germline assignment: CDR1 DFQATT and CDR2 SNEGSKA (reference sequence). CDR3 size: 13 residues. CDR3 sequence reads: CSAKGAANQPQHF. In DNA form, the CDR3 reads TGCAGTGCTAAGGGGGCCGCTAATCAGCCCCAGCATTTT.

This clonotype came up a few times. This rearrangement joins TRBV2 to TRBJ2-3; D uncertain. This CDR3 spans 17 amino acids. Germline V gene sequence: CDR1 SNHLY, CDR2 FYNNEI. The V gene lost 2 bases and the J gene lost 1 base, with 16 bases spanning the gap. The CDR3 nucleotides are TGTGCCAGCAGTGAACGGGCGATAAGGAGAGGCACAGATACGCAGTATTTT. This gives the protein CASSERAIRRGTDTQYF.

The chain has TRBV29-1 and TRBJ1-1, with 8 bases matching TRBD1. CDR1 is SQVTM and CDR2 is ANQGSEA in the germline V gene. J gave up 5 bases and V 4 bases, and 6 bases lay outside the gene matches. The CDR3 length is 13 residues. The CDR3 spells CSVGTGWGTEAFF. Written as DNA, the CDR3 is TGCAGCGTTGGGACAGGGTGGGGAACTGAAGCTTTCTTT.

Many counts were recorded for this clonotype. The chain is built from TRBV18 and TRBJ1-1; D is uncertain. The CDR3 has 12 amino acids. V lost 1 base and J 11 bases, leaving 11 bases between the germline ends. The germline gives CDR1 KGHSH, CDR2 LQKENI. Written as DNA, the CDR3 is TGTGCCAGCTCACCACAGGGTTCTATGGCTTTCTTT. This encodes CASSPQGSMAFF.

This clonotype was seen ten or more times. CDR3 sequence: CAWSVMGGTNEKLFF. The DNA of the CDR3 is TGTGCCTGGAGTGTGATGGGGGGTACTAATGAAAAACTGTTTTTT. V and J are TRBV30 and TRBJ1-4; D is perhaps TRBD1 (5 bases). From germline, CDR1 is GTSNPN and CDR2 SVGIG (reference sequence). Trimming took off 0 bases at V and 2 bases at J, with 10 bases between the two ends. The CDR3 extends over 15 amino acids.

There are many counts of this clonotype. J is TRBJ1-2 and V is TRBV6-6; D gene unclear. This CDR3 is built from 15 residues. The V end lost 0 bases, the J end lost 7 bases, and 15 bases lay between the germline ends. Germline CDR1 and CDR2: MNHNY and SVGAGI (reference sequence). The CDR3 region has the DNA TGTGCCAGCAGTTACTCGAGGGTGGGGTGGGCTGGCTACACCTTC. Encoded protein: CASSYSRVGWAGYTF.

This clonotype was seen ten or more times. The CDR3 here is CASSSRGKETQYF. Written as DNA, the CDR3 is TGTGCCAGCAGCTCAAGAGGGAAAGAGACCCAGTACTTC. This chain connects TRBV7-3 to TRBJ2-5; maybe TRBD2 (5 bases). This CDR3 has 13 amino acids. The germline V gene has CDR1 SGHTA and CDR2 FQGTGA. Trimming shortened V by 4 bases and J by 3 bases, and 9 bases separated the two germline ends.

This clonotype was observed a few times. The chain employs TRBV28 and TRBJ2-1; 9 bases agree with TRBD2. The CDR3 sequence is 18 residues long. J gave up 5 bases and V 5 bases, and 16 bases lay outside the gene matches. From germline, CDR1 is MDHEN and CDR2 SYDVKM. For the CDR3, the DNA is TGTGCCAGCAGTCCTCGGGGTAGCGGGAGAAGGAAGAACAATGAGCAGTTCTTC. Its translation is CASSPRGSGRRKNNEQFF. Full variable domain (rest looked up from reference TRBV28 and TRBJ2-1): DVKVTQSSRYLVKRTGEKVFLECVQDMDHENMFWYRQDPGLGLRLIYFSYDVKMKEKGDIPEGYSVSREKKERFSLILESASTNQTSMYLCASSPRGSGRRKNNEQFFGPGTRLTVL.

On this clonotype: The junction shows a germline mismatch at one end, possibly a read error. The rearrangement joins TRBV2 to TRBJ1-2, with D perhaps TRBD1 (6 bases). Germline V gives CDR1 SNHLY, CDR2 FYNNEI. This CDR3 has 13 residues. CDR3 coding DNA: TGCGCCAGCAGACAGGTAACCGGCTATGGCTACACCTTC. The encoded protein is CASRQVTGYGYTF.

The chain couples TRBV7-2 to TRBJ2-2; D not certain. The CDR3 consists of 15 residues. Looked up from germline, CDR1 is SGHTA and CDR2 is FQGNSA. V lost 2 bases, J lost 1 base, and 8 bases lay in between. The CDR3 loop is CASSLHARNTGELFF. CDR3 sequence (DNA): TGTGCCAGCAGCTTACATGCTAGGAACACCGGGGAGCTGTTTTTT.

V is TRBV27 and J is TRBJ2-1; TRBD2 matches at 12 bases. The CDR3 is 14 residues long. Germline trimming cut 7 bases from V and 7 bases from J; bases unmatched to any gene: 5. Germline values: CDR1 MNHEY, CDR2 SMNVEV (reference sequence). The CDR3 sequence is CASTLTSGRNEQFF. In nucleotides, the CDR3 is TGTGCCAGCACTTTGACTAGCGGGAGAAATGAGCAGTTCTTC.

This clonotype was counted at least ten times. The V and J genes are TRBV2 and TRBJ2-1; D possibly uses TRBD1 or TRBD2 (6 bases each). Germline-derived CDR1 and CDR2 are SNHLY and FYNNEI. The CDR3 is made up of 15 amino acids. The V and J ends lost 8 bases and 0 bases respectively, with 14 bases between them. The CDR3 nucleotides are TGTGCCAGCGCAAGGGGGGAGGTCTCCTACAATGAGCAGTTCTTC. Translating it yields CASARGEVSYNEQFF.

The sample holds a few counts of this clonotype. This CDR3 reads CASERTGNYGYTF. The CDR3, as DNA: TGTGCCAGTGAAAGGACGGGTAACTATGGCTACACCTTC. This chain uses TRBV19 with TRBJ1-2; D is uncertain. The germline gives CDR1 LNHDA, CDR2 SQIVND (reference sequence). The germline V and J ends were trimmed by 8 bases and 1 base, with 11 bases remaining between them. This CDR3 contains 13 residues.

CDR3 DNA: TGCGCCAGCAGTTCCGGCAGGGGCGTGAACACTGAAGCTTTCTTT. Its protein is CASSSGRGVNTEAFF. V gene TRBV4-1 combines with J gene TRBJ1-1; D is perhaps TRBD1 (6 bases). Trimming took off 6 bases at V and 0 bases at J, with 14 bases between the two ends. Germline CDR1 MGHRA, CDR2 YSYEKL. This CDR3 is built from 15 residues.